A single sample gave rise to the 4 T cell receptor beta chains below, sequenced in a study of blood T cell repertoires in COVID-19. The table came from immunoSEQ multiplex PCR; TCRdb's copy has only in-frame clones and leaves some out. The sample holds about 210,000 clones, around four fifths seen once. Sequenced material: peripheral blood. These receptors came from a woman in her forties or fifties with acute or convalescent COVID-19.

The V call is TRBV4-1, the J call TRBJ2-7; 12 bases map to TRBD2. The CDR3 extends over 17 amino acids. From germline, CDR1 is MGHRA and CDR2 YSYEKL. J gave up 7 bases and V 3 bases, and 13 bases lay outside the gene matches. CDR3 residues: CASSHRLAGVVYEEQYF. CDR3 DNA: TGCGCCAGCAGCCACCGACTAGCGGGGGTTGTTTACGAGGAGCAGTACTTC.

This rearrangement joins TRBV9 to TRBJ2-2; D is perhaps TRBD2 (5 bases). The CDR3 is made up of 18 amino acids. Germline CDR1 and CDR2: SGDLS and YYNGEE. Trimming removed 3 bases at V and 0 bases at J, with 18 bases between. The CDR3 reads CASSAPDGVNPNTGELFF. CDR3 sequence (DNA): TGTGCCAGCAGCGCCCCGGACGGGGTAAATCCGAACACCGGGGAGCTGTTTTTT.

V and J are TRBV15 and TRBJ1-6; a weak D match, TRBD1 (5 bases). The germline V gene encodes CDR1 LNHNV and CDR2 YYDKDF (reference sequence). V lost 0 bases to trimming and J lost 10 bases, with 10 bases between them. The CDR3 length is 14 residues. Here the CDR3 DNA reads TGTGCCACCAGCAGAGACAGGGTGGGATCACCCCTCCACTTT. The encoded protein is CATSRDRVGSPLHF.

This chain's CDR3 is CASSDLSGLQGYGYTF. In DNA form, the CDR3 reads TGTGCCAGCAGTGACTTGTCGGGCCTACAGGGATATGGCTACACCTTC. The rearrangement joins TRBV27 to TRBJ1-2, with a weak D call TRBD1 (6 bases). The CDR3 runs 16 residues. Germline CDR1 MNHEY, CDR2 SMNVEV (reference sequence). Trimming shortened V by 5 bases and J by 5 bases, and 21 bases separated the two germline ends.